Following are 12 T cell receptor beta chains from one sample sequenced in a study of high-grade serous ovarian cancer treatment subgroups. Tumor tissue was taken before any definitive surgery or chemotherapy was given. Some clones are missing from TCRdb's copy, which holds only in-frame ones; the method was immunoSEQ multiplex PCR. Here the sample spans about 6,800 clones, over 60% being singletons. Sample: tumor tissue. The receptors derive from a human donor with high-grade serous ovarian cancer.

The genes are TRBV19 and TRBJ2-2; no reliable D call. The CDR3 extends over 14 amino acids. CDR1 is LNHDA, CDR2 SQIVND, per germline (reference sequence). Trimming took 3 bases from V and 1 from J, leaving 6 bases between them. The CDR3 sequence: CASSINRNTGELFF. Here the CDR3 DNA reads TGTGCCAGTAGTATTAACAGGAACACCGGGGAGCTGTTTTTT. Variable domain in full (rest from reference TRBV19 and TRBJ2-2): DGGITQSPKYLFRKEGQNVTLSCEQNLNHDAMYWYRQDPGQGLRLIYYSQIVNDFQKGDIAEGYSVSREKKESFPLTVTSAQKNPTAFYLCASSINRNTGELFFGEGSRLTVL.

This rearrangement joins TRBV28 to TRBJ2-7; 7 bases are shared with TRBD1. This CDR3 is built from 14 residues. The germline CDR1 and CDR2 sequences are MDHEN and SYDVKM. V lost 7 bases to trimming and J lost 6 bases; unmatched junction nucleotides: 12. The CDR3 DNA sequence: TGTGCCAGCACCCCGACAGGGATTGGGGGCGAGCAGTACTTC. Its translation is CASTPTGIGGEQYF.

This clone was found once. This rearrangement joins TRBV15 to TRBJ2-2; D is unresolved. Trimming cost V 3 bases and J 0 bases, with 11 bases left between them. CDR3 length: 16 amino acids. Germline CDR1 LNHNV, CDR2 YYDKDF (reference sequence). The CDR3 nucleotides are TGTGCCACCAGCAGCCGTCACAGATCGAACACCGGGGAGCTGTTTTTT. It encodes CATSSRHRSNTGELFF.

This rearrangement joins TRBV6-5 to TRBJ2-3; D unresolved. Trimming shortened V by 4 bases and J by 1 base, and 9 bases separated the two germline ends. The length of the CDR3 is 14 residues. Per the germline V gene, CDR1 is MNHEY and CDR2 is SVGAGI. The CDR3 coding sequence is TGTGCCAGCAGTTTCGACACCCGCACAGATACGCAGTATTTT. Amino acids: CASSFDTRTDTQYF.

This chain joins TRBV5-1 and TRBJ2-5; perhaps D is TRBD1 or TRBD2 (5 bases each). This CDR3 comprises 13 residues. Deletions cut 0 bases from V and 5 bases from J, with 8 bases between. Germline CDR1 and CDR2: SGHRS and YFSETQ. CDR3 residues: CASSLGGYETQYF. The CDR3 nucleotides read TGCGCCAGCAGCTTGGGGGGGTACGAGACCCAGTACTTC.

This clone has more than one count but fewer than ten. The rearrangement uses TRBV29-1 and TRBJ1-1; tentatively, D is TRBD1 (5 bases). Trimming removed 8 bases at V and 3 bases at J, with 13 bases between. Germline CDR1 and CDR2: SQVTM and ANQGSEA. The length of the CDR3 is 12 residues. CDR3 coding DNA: TGCAGCACTAAATCAGGGTACACTGAAGCTTTCTTT. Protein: CSTKSGYTEAFF.

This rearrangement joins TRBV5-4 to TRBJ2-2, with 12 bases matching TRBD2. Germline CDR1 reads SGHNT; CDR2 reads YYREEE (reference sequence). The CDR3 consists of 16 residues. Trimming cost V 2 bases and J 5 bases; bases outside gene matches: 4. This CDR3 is CASSFLAGGPTGELFF. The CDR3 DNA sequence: TGTGCCAGCAGCTTTCTAGCGGGGGGGCCGACCGGGGAGCTGTTTTTT.

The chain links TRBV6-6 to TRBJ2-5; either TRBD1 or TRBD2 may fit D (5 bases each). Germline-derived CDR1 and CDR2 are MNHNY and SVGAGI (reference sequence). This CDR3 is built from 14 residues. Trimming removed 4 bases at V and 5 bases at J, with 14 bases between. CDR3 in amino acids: CASSSLPEGETQYF. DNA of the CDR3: TGTGCCAGCAGTTCTTTACCAGAGGGGGAGACCCAGTACTTC.

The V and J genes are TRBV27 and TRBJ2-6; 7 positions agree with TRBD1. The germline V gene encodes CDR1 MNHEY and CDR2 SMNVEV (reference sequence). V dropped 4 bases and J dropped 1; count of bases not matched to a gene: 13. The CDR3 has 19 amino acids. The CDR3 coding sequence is TGTGCCAGCAGTTCGCGGTTGACAGGGTCGGTATCTGGGGCCAACGTCCTGACTTTC. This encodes CASSSRLTGSVSGANVLTF.

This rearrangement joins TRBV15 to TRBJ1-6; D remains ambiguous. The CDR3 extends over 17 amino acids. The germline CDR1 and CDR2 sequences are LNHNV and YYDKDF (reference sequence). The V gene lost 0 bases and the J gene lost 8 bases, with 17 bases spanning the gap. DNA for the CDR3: TGTGCCACCAGCAGAGATGAGGCGGGAGGGAGGGATTCACCCCTCCACTTT. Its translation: CATSRDEAGGRDSPLHF.

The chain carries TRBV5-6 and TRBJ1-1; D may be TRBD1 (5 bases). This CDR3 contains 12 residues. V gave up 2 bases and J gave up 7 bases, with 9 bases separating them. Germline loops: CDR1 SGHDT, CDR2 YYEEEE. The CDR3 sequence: CASSFGTGEAFF. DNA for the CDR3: TGTGCCAGCAGCTTCGGAACAGGTGAAGCTTTCTTT. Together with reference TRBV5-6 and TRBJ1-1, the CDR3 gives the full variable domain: DAGVTQSPTHLIKTRGQQVTLRCSPKSGHDTVSWYQQALGQGPQFIFQYYEEEERQRGNFPDRFSGHQFPNYSSELNVNALLLGDSALYLCASSFGTGEAFFGQGTRLTVV.

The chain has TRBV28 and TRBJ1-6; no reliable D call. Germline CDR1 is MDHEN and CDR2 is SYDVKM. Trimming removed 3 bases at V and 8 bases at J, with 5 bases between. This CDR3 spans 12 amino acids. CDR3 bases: TGTGCCAGCAGTTTTGCGTATTCACCCCTCCACTTT. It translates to CASSFAYSPLHF.